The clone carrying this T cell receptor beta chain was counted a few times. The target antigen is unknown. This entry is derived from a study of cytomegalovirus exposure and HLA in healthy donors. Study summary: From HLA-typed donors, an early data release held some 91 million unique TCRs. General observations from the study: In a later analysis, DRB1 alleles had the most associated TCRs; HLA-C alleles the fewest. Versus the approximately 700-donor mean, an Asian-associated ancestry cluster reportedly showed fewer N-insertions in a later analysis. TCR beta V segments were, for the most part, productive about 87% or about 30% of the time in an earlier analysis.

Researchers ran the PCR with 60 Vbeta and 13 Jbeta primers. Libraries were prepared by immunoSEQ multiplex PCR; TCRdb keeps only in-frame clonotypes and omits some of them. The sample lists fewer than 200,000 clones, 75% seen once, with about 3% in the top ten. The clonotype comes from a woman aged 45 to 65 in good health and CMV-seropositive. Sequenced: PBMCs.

The CDR3 protein is CASSSQGPSSGNTIYF. CDR3 in DNA: TGCGCCAGCAGCTCACAGGGTCCTAGCTCTGGAAACACCATATATTTT. This chain connects TRBV5-1 to TRBJ1-3; TRBD1 might be the D (6 bases). Deletions cut 3 bases from V and 0 bases from J, with 13 bases between. Germline V lookup: CDR1 SGHRS, CDR2 YFSETQ. This CDR3 contains 16 residues.